The 17 T cell receptor beta chains in this list originate from one sample, sequenced in a study of OX40 agonist ivuxolimab in advanced cancers. TCRdb's copy holds only in-frame clones and misses some; the assay was immunoSEQ multiplex PCR. The data contain around 44,000 clones, approximately 86% of them singletons. Sequenced here: CD4+ or CD8+ T cells sorted from blood, sampled in a trial of the OX40 agonist ivuxolimab. The receptors were gathered from an adult with an advanced solid tumor such as melanoma, head and neck, liver or kidney cancer.

J is TRBJ1-6 and V is TRBV2; D is unresolved. Germline values: CDR1 SNHLY, CDR2 FYNNEI. CDR3 length: 13 amino acids. The ends were cut back, 8 bases at V and 5 bases at J, with 10 bases in the middle. CDR3 nucleotides: TGTGCCAGCGGAACAGAGAATAATTCACCCCTCCACTTT. Its translation is CASGTENNSPLHF.

This chain's CDR3 is CASGLGASSGGTIYF. CDR3 coding DNA: TGTGCCAGCGGCCTTGGGGCAAGCTCTGGAGGCACCATATATTTT. The chain combines TRBV6-6 with TRBJ1-3, with a tentative D call TRBD1 (5 bases). Germline-derived CDR1 and CDR2 are MNHNY and SVGAGI (reference sequence). The CDR3 contains 15 residues. Trimming shortened V by 8 bases and J by 9 bases, and 23 bases separated the two germline ends.

A single count supports this clone. V is TRBV5-1 and J is TRBJ1-3; TRBD1 is a possible D gene (5 bases). This CDR3 comprises 15 residues. Trimming took 0 bases from V and 9 from J, leaving 16 bases between them. The germline CDR1 and CDR2 sequences are SGHRS and YFSETQ. CDR3: CASSLGARNGGTIYF. The CDR3 DNA reads as TGCGCCAGCAGCTTGGGGGCAAGGAATGGGGGCACCATATATTTT. The variable domain in full, completed from reference TRBV5-1 and TRBJ1-3, reads KAGVTQTPRYLIKTRGQQVTLSCSPISGHRSVSWYQQTPGQGLQFLFEYFSETQRNKGNFPGRFSGRQFSNSRSEMNVSTLELGDSALYLCASSLGARNGGTIYFGEGSWLTVV.

The V call is TRBV6-6, the J call TRBJ1-6; possibly TRBD1 for D (5 bases). Germline V CDR1 and CDR2: MNHNY, SVGAGI (reference sequence). V shed 5 bases and J shed 10 bases, with 9 bases lying between them. The CDR3 length is 12 residues. CDR3 residues: CASSRGDSPLHF. The CDR3 nucleotides are TGTGCCAGCAGTAGAGGGGACTCACCCCTCCACTTT.

The chain links TRBV2 to TRBJ1-4, with D perhaps TRBD1 (5 bases). Trimming took off 7 bases at V and 5 bases at J, with 14 bases between the two ends. The CDR3 spans 14 residues. Germline loops: CDR1 SNHLY, CDR2 FYNNEI. The CDR3 region is CASKWDGRNEKLFF. CDR3 nucleotide sequence: TGTGCCAGCAAGTGGGACGGACGAAATGAAAAACTGTTTTTT.

This clone has just one count. This rearrangement joins TRBV7-2 to TRBJ2-3; D is ambiguous. Germline-derived CDR1 and CDR2 are SGHTA and FQGNSA. There are 13 residues in the CDR3. V was shortened by 6 bases and J by 0 bases, with 7 bases between the two germline ends. In nucleotides, the CDR3 is TGTGCCAGCAGAAGCTCTAGCACAGATACGCAGTATTTT. Protein sequence: CASRSSSTDTQYF.

The sample holds a few counts of this clone. V is TRBV28 and J is TRBJ1-2; 7 bases match TRBD1. V shed 3 bases and J 7 bases; nucleotides not matched to a gene: 17. The CDR3 totals 17 residues. CDR1 and CDR2 (germline): MDHEN, SYDVKM. CDR3 DNA: TGTGCCAGCAGTTTGGGAGACAGGGTTAGGTTAGCTGGTGGCTACACCTTC. Its translation is CASSLGDRVRLAGGYTF.

V usage is TRBV7-4 and J usage is TRBJ1-2, with no clear D. The length of the CDR3 is 16 residues. In germline, CDR1 is SGHVT, CDR2 SQSDAQ. V was shortened by 5 bases and J by 4 bases, with 20 bases between the two germline ends. CDR3 amino acids: CASSPAPVIVVYGYTF. CDR3 coding DNA: TGTGCCAGCAGCCCCGCACCAGTAATTGTTGTCTATGGCTACACCTTC.

The chain recombines TRBV10-3 with TRBJ1-6; perhaps TRBD1 as D (6 bases). The V end lost 5 bases, the J end lost 5 bases, and 13 bases lay between the germline ends. The germline V gene has CDR1 ENHRY and CDR2 SYGVKD. This CDR3 spans 15 amino acids. CDR3 nucleotide sequence: TGTGCCATCAGTCAGGACAGAAATAATAATTCACCCCTCCACTTT. This encodes CAISQDRNNNSPLHF.

This sequence joins TRBV19 and TRBJ1-6; D not certain. Per germline, CDR1 LNHDA and CDR2 SQIVND (reference sequence). V lost 3 bases to trimming and J lost 5 bases, with 14 bases between them. This CDR3 comprises 16 residues. CDR3 loop: CASSMRDSPNNSPLHF. DNA for the CDR3: TGTGCCAGTAGTATGAGAGACTCCCCAAATAATTCACCCCTCCACTTT.

The rearrangement links TRBV11-3 to TRBJ2-3; 7 nucleotides match TRBD2. Losses at the gene ends were 1 base for V and 1 base for J; bases not matched to a gene: 2. Germline CDR1 reads SGHNT; CDR2 reads YENEEA. This CDR3 region has 15 residues. The CDR3 bases are TGTGCCAGCAGCTTAGTAGCGGGTGGCACAGATACGCAGTATTTT. Protein product: CASSLVAGGTDTQYF. Full variable domain (outside the CDR3, taken from reference TRBV11-3 and TRBJ2-3): EAGVVQSPRYKIIEKKQPVAFWCNPISGHNTLYWYLQNLGQGPELLIRYENEEAVDDSQLPKDRFSAERLKGVDSTLKIQPAELGDSAVYLCASSLVAGGTDTQYFGPGTRLTVL.

The V and J genes are TRBV7-8 and TRBJ2-3; the D gene is possibly TRBD2 (6 bases). The V end was cut by 5 bases, the J end by 2 bases, with 20 bases between. This CDR3 comprises 17 residues. CDR1 and CDR2 from the germline V gene are SGHVS and FQNEAQ. CDR3 DNA sequence: TGTGCCAGCAGCCCGCTTCTAGCGCCTACCTCCACAGATACGCAGTATTTT. This sequence encodes CASSPLLAPTSTDTQYF.

The CDR3 loop is CASGLVLSGSVDTQYF. As DNA, the CDR3 is TGTGCTAGTGGTTTGGTACTTAGCGGGAGTGTAGATACGCAGTATTTT. This rearrangement joins TRBV12-5 to TRBJ2-3; 9 bases are shared with TRBD2. Trimming took 0 bases from V and 5 from J; bases not matched to a gene: 6. CDR1 and CDR2 (germline): LGHNT, FRNRAP. There are 16 residues in the CDR3.

This clone came up once. This chain joins TRBV27 and TRBJ2-7; D gene unclear. Germline V CDR1 and CDR2: MNHEY, SMNVEV (reference sequence). The CDR3 covers 13 residues. The V end was cut by 1 base, the J end by 0 bases, with 4 bases between. CDR3 sequence: CASSLYISYEQYF. The CDR3 coding sequence is TGTGCCAGCAGTTTATACATCTCCTACGAGCAGTACTTC.

The chain combines TRBV27 with TRBJ2-7; D is possibly TRBD2 (6 bases). CDR1 MNHEY and CDR2 SMNVEV come from the germline V gene (reference sequence). Trimming shortened V by 0 bases and J by 4 bases, and 13 bases separated the two germline ends. This CDR3 is built from 15 residues. The CDR3 reads CASSLSGGLEYEQYF. CDR3 sequence (DNA): TGTGCCAGCAGTTTATCGGGGGGTCTAGAGTACGAGCAGTACTTC.

The chain uses TRBV27 and TRBJ2-1; possible D gene TRBD2, 5 bases. Trimming stripped 6 bases from V and 9 bases from J, with 15 bases between. Germline V CDR1 and CDR2: MNHEY, SMNVEV (reference sequence). The CDR3 runs to 13 residues. This CDR3 reads CASRKNVAGEQFF. Written as DNA, the CDR3 is TGTGCCAGCAGAAAAAACGTGGCGGGTGAGCAGTTCTTC.

Notes on this clone: At one end, the junction sequence differs from germline, possibly due to a read error. This chain uses TRBV4-2 with TRBJ2-1, with D uncertain. The CDR3 covers 14 residues. Looked up from germline, CDR1 is LGHNA and CDR2 is YNFKEQ. The CDR3 protein is CASGQEVGYSEQFF. In nucleotides, the CDR3 is TGTGCCAGCGGCCAAGAGGTCGGCTACTCGGAGCAGTTCTTC.